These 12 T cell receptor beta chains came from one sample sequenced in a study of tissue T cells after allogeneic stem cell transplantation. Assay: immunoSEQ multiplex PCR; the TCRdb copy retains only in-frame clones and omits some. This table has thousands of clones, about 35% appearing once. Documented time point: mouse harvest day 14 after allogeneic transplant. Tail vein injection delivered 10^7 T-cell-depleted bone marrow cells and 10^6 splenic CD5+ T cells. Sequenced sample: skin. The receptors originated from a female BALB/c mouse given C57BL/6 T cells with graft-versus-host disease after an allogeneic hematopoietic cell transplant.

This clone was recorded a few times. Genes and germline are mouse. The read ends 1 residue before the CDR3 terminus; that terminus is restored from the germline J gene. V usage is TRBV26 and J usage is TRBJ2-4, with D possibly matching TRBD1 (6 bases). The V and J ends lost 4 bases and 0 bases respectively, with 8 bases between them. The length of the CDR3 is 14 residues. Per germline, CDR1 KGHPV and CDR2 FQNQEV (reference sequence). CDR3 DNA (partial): TGTGCCAGCAGTCGGGACATTAGTCAAAACACCTTGTAC. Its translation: CASSRDISQNTLY. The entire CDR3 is CASSRDISQNTLYF.

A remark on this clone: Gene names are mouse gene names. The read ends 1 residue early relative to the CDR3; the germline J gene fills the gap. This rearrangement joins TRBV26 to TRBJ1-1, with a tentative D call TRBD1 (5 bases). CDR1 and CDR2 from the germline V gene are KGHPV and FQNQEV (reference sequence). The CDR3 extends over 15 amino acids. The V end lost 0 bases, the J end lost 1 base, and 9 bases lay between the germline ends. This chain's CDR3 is CASSLSIRENTEVFF. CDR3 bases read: TGTGCCAGCAGTCTGTCTATCAGGGAAAACACAGAAGTCTTC.

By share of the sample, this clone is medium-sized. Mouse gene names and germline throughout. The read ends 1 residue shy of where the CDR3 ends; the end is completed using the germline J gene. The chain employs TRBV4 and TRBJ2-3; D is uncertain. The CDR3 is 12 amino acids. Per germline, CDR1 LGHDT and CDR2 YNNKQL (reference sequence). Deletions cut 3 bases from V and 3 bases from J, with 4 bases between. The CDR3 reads CASSYRAETLYF. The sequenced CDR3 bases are TGTGCCAGCAGCTACAGAGCAGAAACGCTGTAT.

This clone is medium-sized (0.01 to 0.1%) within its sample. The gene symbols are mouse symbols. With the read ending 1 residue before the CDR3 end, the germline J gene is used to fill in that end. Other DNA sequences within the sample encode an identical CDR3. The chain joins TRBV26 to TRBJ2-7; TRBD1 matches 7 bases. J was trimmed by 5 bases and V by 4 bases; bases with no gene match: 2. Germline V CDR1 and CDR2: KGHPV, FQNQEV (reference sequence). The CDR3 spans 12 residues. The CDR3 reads CASSRTGDEQYF. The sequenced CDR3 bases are TGTGCCAGCAGTCGCACAGGGGATGAACAGTAC.

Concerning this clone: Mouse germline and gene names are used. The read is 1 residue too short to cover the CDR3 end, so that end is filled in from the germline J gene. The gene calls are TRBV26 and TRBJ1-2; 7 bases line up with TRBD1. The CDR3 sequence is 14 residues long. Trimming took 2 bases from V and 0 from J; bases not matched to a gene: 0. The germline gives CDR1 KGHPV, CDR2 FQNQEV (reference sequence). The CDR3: CASSLGTANSDYTF. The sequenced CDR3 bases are TGTGCCAGCAGTCTGGGGACAGCAAACTCCGACTACACC.

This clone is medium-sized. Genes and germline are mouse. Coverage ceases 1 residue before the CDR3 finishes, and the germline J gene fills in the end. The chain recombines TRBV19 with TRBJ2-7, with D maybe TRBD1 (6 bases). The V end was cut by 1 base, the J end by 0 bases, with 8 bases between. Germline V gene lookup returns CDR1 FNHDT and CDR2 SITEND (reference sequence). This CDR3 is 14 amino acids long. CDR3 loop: CASSIRGSSYEQYF. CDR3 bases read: TGTGCCAGCAGTATAAGGGGGAGCTCCTATGAACAGTAC.

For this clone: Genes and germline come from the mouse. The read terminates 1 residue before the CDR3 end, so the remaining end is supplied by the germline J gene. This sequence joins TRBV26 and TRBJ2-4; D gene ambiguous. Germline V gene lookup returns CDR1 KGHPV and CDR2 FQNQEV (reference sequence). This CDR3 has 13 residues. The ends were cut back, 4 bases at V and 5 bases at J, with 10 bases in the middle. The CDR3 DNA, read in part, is TGTGCCAGCAGTCCAGACTTTGGAAACACCTTGTAC. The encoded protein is CASSPDFGNTLY. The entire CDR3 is CASSPDFGNTLYF.

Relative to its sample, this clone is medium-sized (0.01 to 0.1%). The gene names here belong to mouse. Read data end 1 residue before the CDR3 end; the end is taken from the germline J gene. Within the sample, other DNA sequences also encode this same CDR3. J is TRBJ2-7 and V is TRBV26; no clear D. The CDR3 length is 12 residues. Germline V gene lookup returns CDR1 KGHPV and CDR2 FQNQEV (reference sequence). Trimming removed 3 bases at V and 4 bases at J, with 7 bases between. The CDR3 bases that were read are TGTGCCAGCAGTCTCTCGGGGTATGAACAGTAC. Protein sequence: CASSLSGYEQY. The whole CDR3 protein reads CASSLSGYEQYF.

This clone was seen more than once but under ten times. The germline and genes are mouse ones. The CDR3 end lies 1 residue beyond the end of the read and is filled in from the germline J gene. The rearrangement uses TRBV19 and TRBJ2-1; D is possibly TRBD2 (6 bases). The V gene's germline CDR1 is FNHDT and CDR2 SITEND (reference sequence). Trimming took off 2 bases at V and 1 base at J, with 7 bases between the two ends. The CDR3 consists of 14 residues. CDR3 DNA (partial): TGTGCCAGCAGTATCGGGGGGAACTATGCTGAGCAGTTC. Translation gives CASSIGGNYAEQF. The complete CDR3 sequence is CASSIGGNYAEQFF.

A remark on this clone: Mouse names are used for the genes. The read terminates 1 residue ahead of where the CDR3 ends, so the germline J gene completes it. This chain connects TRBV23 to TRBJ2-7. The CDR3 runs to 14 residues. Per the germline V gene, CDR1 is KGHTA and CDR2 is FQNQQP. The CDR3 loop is CSSSQSKGGEEQYF. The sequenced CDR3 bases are TGCTCCAGCAGTCAATCAAAGGGGGGTGAAGAACAGTAC. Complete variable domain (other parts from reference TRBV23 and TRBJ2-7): DAAVTQKPRYLIKMKGQEAEMKCIPEKGHTAVFWYQQKQSKELKFLIYFQNQQPLDQIDMVKERFSAVCPSSSLCSLGIRTCEAEDSALYLCSSSQSKGGEEQYFGPGTRLTVL.

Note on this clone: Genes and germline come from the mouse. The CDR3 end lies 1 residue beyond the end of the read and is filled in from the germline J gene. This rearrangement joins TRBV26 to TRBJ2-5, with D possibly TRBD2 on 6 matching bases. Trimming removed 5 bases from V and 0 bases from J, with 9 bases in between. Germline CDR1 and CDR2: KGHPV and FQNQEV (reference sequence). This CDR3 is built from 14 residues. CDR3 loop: CASSRLENQDTQYF. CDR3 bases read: TGTGCCAGCAGTAGACTGGAGAACCAAGACACCCAGTAC.

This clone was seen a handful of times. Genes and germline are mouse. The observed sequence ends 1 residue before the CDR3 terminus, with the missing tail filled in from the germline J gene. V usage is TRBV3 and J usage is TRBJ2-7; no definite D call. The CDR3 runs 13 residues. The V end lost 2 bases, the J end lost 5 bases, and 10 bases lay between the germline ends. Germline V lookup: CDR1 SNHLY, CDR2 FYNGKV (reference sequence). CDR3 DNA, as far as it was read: TGTGCCAGCAGCTTAATAGGGAAGGATGAACAGTAC. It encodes CASSLIGKDEQY. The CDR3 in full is CASSLIGKDEQYF.